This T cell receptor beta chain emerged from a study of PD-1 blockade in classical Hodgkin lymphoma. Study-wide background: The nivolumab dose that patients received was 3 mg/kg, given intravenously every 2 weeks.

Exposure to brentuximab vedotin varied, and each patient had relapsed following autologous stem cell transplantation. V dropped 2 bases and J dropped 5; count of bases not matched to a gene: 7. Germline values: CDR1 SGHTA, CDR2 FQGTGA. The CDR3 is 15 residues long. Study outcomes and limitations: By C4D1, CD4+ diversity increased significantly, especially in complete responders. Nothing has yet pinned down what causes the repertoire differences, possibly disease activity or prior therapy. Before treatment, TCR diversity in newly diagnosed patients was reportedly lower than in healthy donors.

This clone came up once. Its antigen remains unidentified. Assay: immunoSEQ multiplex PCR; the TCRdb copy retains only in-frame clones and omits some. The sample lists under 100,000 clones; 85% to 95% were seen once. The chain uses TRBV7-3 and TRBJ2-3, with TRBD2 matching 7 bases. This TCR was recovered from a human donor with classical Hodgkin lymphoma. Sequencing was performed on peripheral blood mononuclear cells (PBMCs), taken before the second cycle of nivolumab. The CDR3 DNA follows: TGTGCCAGCAGCTTATCCGTGGGAGGGATAGATACGCAGTATTTT. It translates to CASSLSVGGIDTQYF.